This TCR beta chain derives from a study of cytomegalovirus exposure and HLA in healthy donors. PCR employed 60 Vbeta and 13 Jbeta primers. Method: immunoSEQ multiplex PCR; TCRdb's copy keeps in-frame clones and lacks some. The table lists around 210,000 clones. V lost 6 bases and J 1 base, leaving 16 bases between the germline ends. The CDR3 covers 15 residues. Germline V CDR1 and CDR2: MDHEN, SYDVKM. This TCR was sampled from a girl aged 2-10 years in good health and CMV-seropositive. The rearrangement uses TRBV28 and TRBJ2-7; D possibly corresponds to TRBD2 (5 bases). What was sequenced was PBMCs. CDR3 DNA: TGTGCCAGCAGAATCGCAGCGGACCTGTCCTACGAGCAGTACTTC. Its protein is CASRIAADLSYEQYF. Combining the CDR3 with reference TRBV28 and TRBJ2-7 gives the whole variable domain DVKVTQSSRYLVKRTGEKVFLECVQDMDHENMFWYRQDPGLGLRLIYFSYDVKMKEKGDIPEGYSVSREKKERFSLILESASTNQTSMYLCASRIAADLSYEQYFGPGTRLTVT.